This TCR beta chain originates from a study of T cells in Graves' hyperthyroidism and ophthalmopathy. Amplification yielded TCR beta CDR3 regions, with RNA transcripts as the source. First-round RT-PCR of the TCR CDR3 relied on the HTBI primer set. A single record per CDR3 protein comes from TCRdb applying MiXCR to the multiplex PCR reads. The top ten clones hold under 30% of a sample with hundreds of thousands of distinct CDR3 sequences, around 13% of them seen once. This clonotype was counted ten times or more. Its antigen is undetermined. Study observations and caveats: Among thyroid clonotypes expanded above 0.001, most also appeared in blood.

CDR1 and CDR2 from the germline V gene are MNHEY and SMNVEV (reference sequence). The CDR3 extends over 15 amino acids. J gave up 3 bases and V 5 bases, and 9 bases lay outside the gene matches. Criteria for exclusion of patients were uncontrolled infection, other autoimmune disease, pregnancy or lactation. The source material was blood. This TCR was sampled from a woman in her 30s with Graves' hyperthyroidism. The chain uses TRBV27 and TRBJ2-7; TRBD1 agrees at 8 bases. In nucleotides, the CDR3 is TGTGCCAGCAGTCCCCCAGGGGGCGTCTTCTACGAGCAGTACTTC. Its protein product is CASSPPGGVFYEQYF.